This T cell receptor beta chain was recovered during a study of shared clonotypes between healthy human individuals. Across the whole study: Per-donor plates numbered three CD4 naive, three CD4 memory, two CD8 naive and one CD8 memory.

V lost 2 bases, J lost 5 bases, and 4 bases stayed unmatched. CDR1 is SGHNT and CDR2 is YENEEA in the germline V gene. This CDR3 contains 15 residues. The assay was immunoSEQ multiplex PCR, and TCRdb's table has in-frame clones only and misses some. The repertoire holds roughly 2.5 million clones, approximately 90% seen once, with 0.11% to 0.15% in the top ten. Into CD45RA+ naive and CD45RA-negative memory subsets, the CD4+ cells were split. General observations from the study: Donor scarcity curtailed the genetic and exposure-history diversity represented herein. Naive subsets generally had larger estimated richness than memory subsets.

Concerning this clone itself: Its antigen is not identified.

The material sequenced was naive CD4+ T cells sorted from blood. This sample's subset: CD45RA+ positively selected. This TCR derives from a man between 18 and 29 years old in good health. The V call is TRBV11-3, the J call TRBJ2-5; TRBD2 matches at 11 bases. CDR3 DNA sequence: TGTGCCAGCAGCTTACTAGCGGGGGGCGGGGAGACCCAGTACTTC. This codes for CASSLLAGGGETQYF.